The clone carrying this TCR beta chain was seen once. Its antigen is currently unknown. The sample is drawn from a study of long-term antiretroviral therapy in people with HIV. Overall study results and limits: Upon ART, diversity increased but remained lower than transplant donor controls.

Running of the v3.0 immunoSEQ assay took place at survey level. Measured with immunoSEQ multiplex PCR; TCRdb has only the in-frame clones, and not every one. This table has approximately 35,000 clones, approximately 95% appearing once. CDR1 and CDR2 from the germline V gene are MNHEY and SMNVEV (reference sequence). V was shortened by 4 bases and J by 5 bases, with 16 bases between the two germline ends. The CDR3 consists of 15 residues. Every participant gave one or more pre-ART and two or more post-ART PBMC samples. The chain recombines TRBV27 with TRBJ2-3, with D possibly called TRBD1 or TRBD2 (5 bases each). Sequencing was performed on unsorted PBMCs, taken more than 5 years after starting antiretroviral therapy. The clonotype comes from a woman between 50 and 59 years old with HIV. CDR3 region: CASSWGSPWGDTQYF. The DNA of the CDR3 is TGTGCCAGCAGTTGGGGGAGTCCCTGGGGAGATACGCAGTATTTT.